One sample yielded the 27 T cell receptor beta chains listed below, sequenced in a study of blood T cells in healthy people across ages. Using a J-beta primer mix together with a sample-barcoded 5' primer, a second PCR was run for about 6 to 12 cycles. Each CDR3 protein gets one entry after TCRdb re-called the 5' RACE reads with MiXCR. Altogether 700,000 to 800,000 distinct CDR3 sequences are present, roughly 41% being singletons, with the ten largest covering more than 20%. The sample consisted of blood. The source of these receptors is a woman aged 55-69 years in good health.

This clonotype was seen a handful of times. This chain connects TRBV7-2 to TRBJ2-5; 11 bases fit TRBD2. Germline CDR1 reads SGHTA; CDR2 reads FQGNSA. After removal of 5 bases from V and 2 bases from J, the junction contained 7 bases not matched to a gene. The CDR3 covers 16 residues. CDR3 in DNA: TGTGCCAGCAGCCCCATAGCGGGAGGGCCACAAGAGACCCAGTACTTC. This translates into CASSPIAGGPQETQYF.

The chain combines TRBV14 with TRBJ2-1; TRBD2 matches at 8 bases. Germline values: CDR1 SGHDN, CDR2 FVKESK. The CDR3 sequence is 15 residues long. With 4 bases clipped from V and 6 bases from J, the junction kept 8 bases outside the gene matches. The CDR3 sequence is CASSPFGTRSNEQFF. CDR3 DNA: TGTGCCAGCAGCCCGTTTGGGACTAGGAGCAATGAGCAGTTCTTC.

This clonotype was found a few times. V is TRBV7-2 and J is TRBJ1-4; D not resolved. CDR1 and CDR2 from the germline V gene are SGHTA and FQGNSA. V shed 4 bases and J shed 6 bases, with 12 bases lying between them. CDR3 length: 14 residues. CDR3 sequence (DNA): TGTGCCAGCAGCTCCCGATTGATTGATGAAAAACTGTTTTTT. This gives the protein CASSSRLIDEKLFF.

A few counts support this clonotype. The V and J genes are TRBV24-1 and TRBJ2-5; D could derive from TRBD1 or TRBD2 (5 bases each). V was clipped by 3 bases and J by 4 bases, with 14 bases between them. The CDR3 runs 15 residues. Looked up from germline, CDR1 is KGHDR and CDR2 is SFDVKD. The CDR3 DNA sequence: TGTGCCACCAGTGATCAGCGGACAATGCCAGAGACCCAGTACTTC. Encoded protein: CATSDQRTMPETQYF.

This clonotype appeared a few times. The rearrangement uses TRBV2 and TRBJ2-3, with 11 bases lining up with TRBD2. Per germline, CDR1 SNHLY and CDR2 FYNNEI. With V trimmed by 3 bases and J by 10 bases, 9 bases remained unmatched. CDR3 size: 15 residues. CDR3 residues: CASSDGTSGTTAQYF. CDR3 DNA sequence: TGTGCCAGCAGTGACGGGACTAGCGGTACCACGGCGCAGTATTTT.

The J gene is TRBJ2-1, the V gene TRBV20-1; TRBD1 or TRBD2 may be the D gene (5 bases each). V was pared by 3 bases and J by 5 bases, with 17 bases between. The CDR3 totals 15 residues. Germline assignment: CDR1 DFQATT and CDR2 SNEGSKA (reference sequence). CDR3 DNA sequence: TGCAGTGCTAGCGCAGGGCGAAGGGGACACAATGAGCAGTTCTTC. The encoded protein is CSASAGRRGHNEQFF.

The chain links TRBV29-1 to TRBJ2-7, with 8 bases fitting TRBD1. Trimming cost V 5 bases and J 5 bases; bases outside gene matches: 11. The CDR3 length is 14 residues. Per the germline V gene, CDR1 is SQVTM and CDR2 is ANQGSEA. CDR3 residues: CSVLGLDRANEQYF. The DNA for the CDR3 is TGCAGCGTTTTGGGACTGGACAGGGCTAACGAGCAGTACTTC.

This chain connects TRBV6-6 to TRBJ2-4; 8 nucleotides agree with TRBD1. The junction had 9 bases not matched to a gene; V was cut back by 7 bases and J by 7 bases. The CDR3 totals 14 residues. Germline V lookup: CDR1 MNHNY, CDR2 SVGAGI (reference sequence). CDR3: CASTTGTGGNIQYF. Written as DNA, the CDR3 is TGTGCCAGCACCACCGGGACAGGAGGGAACATTCAGTACTTC.

This clonotype occurred a few times. The chain combines TRBV27 with TRBJ2-3; D perhaps matches TRBD2 (6 bases). Germline-derived CDR1 and CDR2 are MNHEY and SMNVEV (reference sequence). The V gene lost 2 bases and the J gene lost 0 bases, with 12 bases spanning the gap. This CDR3 comprises 16 residues. Here the CDR3 reads CASSLLPAGSTDTQYF. The CDR3 DNA is TGTGCCAGCAGTTTACTTCCAGCGGGCAGCACAGATACGCAGTATTTT.

The chain couples TRBV5-1 to TRBJ2-1; D is undetermined. The CDR3 length is 13 residues. Looked up from germline, CDR1 is SGHRS and CDR2 is YFSETQ. With 5 bases removed from V and 8 bases from J, the gap between germline ends came to 14 bases. In nucleotides, the CDR3 is TGCGCCAGCAGGGCAGGAGAATACTATGAGCAGTTCTTC. Its translation is CASRAGEYYEQFF.

The V call is TRBV30, the J call TRBJ2-7, with D perhaps matching TRBD1 (6 bases). The germline V gene encodes CDR1 GTSNPN and CDR2 SVGIG (reference sequence). This CDR3 has 16 residues. V was shortened by 1 base and J by 2 bases, with 18 bases between the two germline ends. CDR3 nucleotides: TGTGCCTGGAGTGCCAAGGGTGGGGGCTTGCCCTACGAGCAGTACTTC. Protein: CAWSAKGGGLPYEQYF.

This chain connects TRBV20-1 to TRBJ2-1; D is unresolved. The CDR3 consists of 11 residues. V lost 6 bases and J 7 bases, leaving 10 bases between the germline ends. CDR1 is DFQATT and CDR2 is SNEGSKA in the germline V gene (reference sequence). CDR3 bases: TGCAGTGCCGCAGCCTGGAATGAGCAGTTCTTC. Protein product: CSAAAWNEQFF.

The rearrangement links TRBV9 to TRBJ1-1; perhaps TRBD1 as D (5 bases). This CDR3 is 14 amino acids long. The germline V and J ends were trimmed by 3 bases and 0 bases, with 9 bases remaining between them. Germline V lookup: CDR1 SGDLS, CDR2 YYNGEE. CDR3 protein: CASSAGVMNTEAFF. The DNA for the CDR3 is TGTGCCAGCAGCGCGGGGGTCATGAACACTGAAGCTTTCTTT. Full variable domain (missing parts from reference TRBV9 and TRBJ1-1): DSGVTQTPKHLITATGQRVTLRCSPRSGDLSVYWYQQSLDQGLQFLIQYYNGEERAKGNILERFSAQQFPDLHSELNLSSLELGDSALYFCASSAGVMNTEAFFGQGTRLTVV.

The CDR3 sequence: CASSVGQATYEQYF. The CDR3 nucleotides are TGTGCCAGCAGCGTGGGACAGGCGACCTACGAGCAGTACTTC. This sequence joins TRBV12-3 or TRBV12-4 and TRBJ2-7, with 8 bases matching TRBD1. V was clipped by 6 bases and J by 2 bases; unmatched bases: 6. This CDR3 spans 14 amino acids.

This clonotype has at least ten counts. The rearrangement joins TRBV7-2 to TRBJ2-7; TRBD2 aligns across 9 bases. The CDR3 has 14 amino acids. V lost 6 bases to trimming and J lost 0 bases; unmatched junction nucleotides: 3. Germline lookup yields CDR1 SGHTA and CDR2 FQGNSA. CDR3 residues: CASRPTSGSYEQYF. CDR3 coding DNA: TGTGCCAGCAGACCGACTAGCGGCTCCTACGAGCAGTACTTC.

The J gene is TRBJ2-1, the V gene TRBV20-1, with 10 bases matching TRBD2. This CDR3 contains 15 residues. The V segment lost 6 bases and the J segment 5 bases; nucleotides outside the gene matches: 10. Germline CDR1 is DFQATT and CDR2 is SNEGSKA (reference sequence). The CDR3 DNA follows: TGCAGTGCGGCGCTAGCGGGAGCGACTGACAATGAGCAGTTCTTC. It codes for CSAALAGATDNEQFF.

The chain uses TRBV27 and TRBJ2-4, with TRBD2 as a possible D gene (5 bases). CDR1 MNHEY and CDR2 SMNVEV come from the germline V gene (reference sequence). This CDR3 spans 15 amino acids. Deletions cut 5 bases from V and 13 bases from J, with 24 bases between. In DNA, the CDR3 is TGTGCCAGCAGTCCCTCGGACGGGGTGGGCAATGAGCAGTACTTC. Protein sequence: CASSPSDGVGNEQYF.

The V call is TRBV7-2, the J call TRBJ2-4; possibly TRBD2 for D (6 bases). The DNA end is a closer match to TRBJ2-5, so the J assignment may be wrong. Germline V gene data show CDR1 as SGHTA and CDR2 as FQGNSA. The CDR3 covers 16 residues. The CDR3 reads CASSLSVLGAGETQYF. In DNA form, the CDR3 reads TGTGCCAGCAGCTTATCCGTGCTAGGGGCGGGGGAGACCCAGTACTTC.

The chain recombines TRBV12-3 or TRBV12-4 with TRBJ2-1; a possible D gene is TRBD2 (6 bases). The CDR3 covers 18 residues. The V gene lost 3 bases and the J gene lost 3 bases, with 21 bases spanning the gap. The CDR3 DNA reads as TGTGCCAGCAGTTTGGCGGGGATGGGCCTCGGCAACTACAATGAGCAGTTCTTC. Residues: CASSLAGMGLGNYNEQFF.

The chain uses TRBV5-5 and TRBJ2-5; D unclear. Trimming shortened V by 0 bases and J by 1 base, and 7 bases separated the two germline ends. The CDR3 runs 14 residues. The V gene's germline CDR1 is SGHKS and CDR2 YYEKEE (reference sequence). The CDR3 DNA sequence: TGTGCCAGCAGCTTGGGTTGGACCCAAGAGACCCAGTACTTC. Translation gives CASSLGWTQETQYF.

This clonotype was detected many times. The V gene is TRBV7-2, the J gene TRBJ2-5, with 8 bases fitting TRBD1. J lost 4 bases, V lost 5 bases, and 3 bases had no gene match. CDR3 length: 13 residues. Germline V gene data show CDR1 as SGHTA and CDR2 as FQGNSA. The CDR3 region is CASSGRGLETQYF. In DNA, the CDR3 is TGTGCCAGCAGCGGCAGGGGGCTAGAGACCCAGTACTTC.

CDR3 protein: CASSLELVGETQYF. CDR3 bases: TGTGCCAGCAGCTTAGAACTAGTAGGGGAGACCCAGTACTTC. The chain uses TRBV11-2 and TRBJ2-5, with D possibly being TRBD2 (5 bases). The germline V gene encodes CDR1 SGHAT and CDR2 FQNNGV. This CDR3 contains 14 residues. V lost 0 bases, J lost 5 bases, and 10 bases lay in between.

J is TRBJ1-4 and V is TRBV6-2 or TRBV6-3; D is unresolved. The CDR3 is 12 residues long. CDR1 is MNHEY and CDR2 is SVGEGT in the germline V gene. V was shortened by 6 bases and J by 7 bases, with 9 bases between the two germline ends. As DNA, the CDR3 is TGTGCCAGCAGCCCCAATGGTGAAAAACTGTTTTTT. This translates into CASSPNGEKLFF.

The chain uses TRBV6-5 and TRBJ2-1; 10 bases are shared with TRBD2. Losses at the gene ends were 6 bases for V and 4 bases for J; bases not matched to a gene: 9. CDR1 MNHEY and CDR2 SVGAGI come from the germline V gene. The CDR3 loop spans 16 amino acids. As DNA, the CDR3 is TGTGCCAGCAGGCCTTGGCCTAGCGGGGGTTACAATGAGCAGTTCTTC. Protein sequence: CASRPWPSGGYNEQFF.

The CDR3 DNA sequence: TGTGCCAGCGGCCAACCGGTGGGGGAGCAGTTCTTC. Translating gives CASGQPVGEQFF. This chain uses TRBV5-6 with TRBJ2-1; D gene uncertain. Germline V gene lookup returns CDR1 SGHDT and CDR2 YYEEEE. Trimming pared 7 bases from V and 10 bases from J, leaving 15 bases between. CDR3 length: 12 amino acids. Based on the CDR3 plus reference TRBV5-6 and TRBJ2-1, the full variable domain is DAGVTQSPTHLIKTRGQQVTLRCSPKSGHDTVSWYQQALGQGPQFIFQYYEEEERQRGNFPDRFSGHQFPNYSSELNVNALLLGDSALYLCASGQPVGEQFFGPGTRLTVL.

The CDR3 DNA is TGTGCCAGCTCACCTGACAGGGACGAGAACTATGGCTACACCTTC. Translation gives CASSPDRDENYGYTF. V gene TRBV18 combines with J gene TRBJ1-2, with TRBD1 identical over 7 bases. The germline V gene has CDR1 KGHSH and CDR2 LQKENI. There are 15 residues in the CDR3. With 3 bases clipped from V and 2 bases from J, the junction kept 6 bases outside the gene matches.

A few counts support this clonotype. V usage is TRBV20-1 and J usage is TRBJ1-1; 7 nucleotides agree with TRBD1. Germline V gives CDR1 DFQATT, CDR2 SNEGSKA (reference sequence). With 6 bases clipped from V and 1 base from J, the junction kept 11 bases outside the gene matches. The CDR3 runs 15 residues. DNA for the CDR3: TGCAGTGCGTCGGGACAGCCCAGGGGGAACACTGAAGCTTTCTTT. The encoded protein is CSASGQPRGNTEAFF.